The 21 T cell receptor beta chains below all came from one sample that was sequenced in a study of blood T cell repertoires in COVID-19. The table came from immunoSEQ multiplex PCR; TCRdb's copy has only in-frame clones and leaves some out. The profile shows approximately 90,000 clones, 65% to 90% of them singletons. The sequencing sample was made of peripheral blood. Receptors originate from an elderly woman with acute or convalescent COVID-19.

The CDR3 loop is CASRRNFMNTEAFF. CDR3 DNA sequence: TGTGCCAGCAGGAGGAACTTCATGAACACTGAAGCTTTCTTT. The rearrangement joins TRBV2 to TRBJ1-1; D is unclear. V lost 6 bases, J lost 0 bases, and 11 bases lay in between. Germline V gene data show CDR1 as SNHLY and CDR2 as FYNNEI. The CDR3 is 14 residues long. Full variable domain (rest looked up from reference TRBV2 and TRBJ1-1): EPEVTQTPSHQVTQMGQEVILRCVPISNHLYFYWYRQILGQKVEFLVSFYNNEISEKSEIFDDQFSVERPDGSNFTLKIRSTKLEDSAMYFCASRRNFMNTEAFFGQGTRLTVV.

The CDR3 region has the DNA TGTGCCATCAGTGAGCTCGGGGTCGACGAGCAGTACTTC. Amino acid sequence: CAISELGVDEQYF. The J gene is TRBJ2-7, the V gene TRBV10-3, with D possibly TRBD2 on 5 matching bases. With 2 bases removed from V and 5 bases from J, the gap between germline ends came to 10 bases. Germline loops: CDR1 ENHRY, CDR2 SYGVKD. The CDR3 consists of 13 residues.

The V and J genes are TRBV19 and TRBJ2-3, with 7 bases aligning to TRBD1. Germline V lookup: CDR1 LNHDA, CDR2 SQIVND (reference sequence). There are 15 residues in the CDR3. Unmatched junction bases numbered 5, after V lost 5 bases and J lost 0 bases. The CDR3 sequence: CASSPDRTSTDTQYF. CDR3 nucleotide sequence: TGTGCCAGTAGTCCGGACAGGACAAGCACAGATACGCAGTATTTT.

V usage is TRBV6-1 and J usage is TRBJ2-7; D not resolved. Germline V gene lookup returns CDR1 MNHNS and CDR2 SASEGT. The V end was cut by 5 bases, the J end by 0 bases, with 11 bases between. The CDR3 contains 14 residues. The CDR3 here is CASSPLTGSYEQYF. The DNA for the CDR3 is TGTGCCAGCAGTCCCCTGACGGGCTCCTACGAGCAGTACTTC.

The rearrangement joins TRBV19 to TRBJ1-1, with TRBD1 as a possible D gene (5 bases). V lost 7 bases and J 0 bases, leaving 15 bases between the germline ends. Germline loops: CDR1 LNHDA, CDR2 SQIVND (reference sequence). The CDR3 runs to 15 residues. The CDR3 DNA reads TGTGCCAGTAAAGCTGTGGGGCAATTGAACACTGAAGCTTTCTTT. Encoded protein: CASKAVGQLNTEAFF.

The chain employs TRBV5-4 and TRBJ1-2; D might be TRBD1 (6 bases). V was pared by 4 bases and J by 8 bases, with 18 bases between. Germline values: CDR1 SGHNT, CDR2 YYREEE (reference sequence). This CDR3 has 14 amino acids. CDR3 nucleotide sequence: TGTGCCAGCAGCATGGGACAAAGGACTGGGGGCTACACCTTC. It codes for CASSMGQRTGGYTF.

The genes are TRBV19 and TRBJ2-7; 7 nucleotides agree with TRBD1. Unmatched junction bases numbered 6, after V lost 4 bases and J lost 0 bases. From germline, CDR1 is LNHDA and CDR2 SQIVND (reference sequence). The CDR3 is made up of 15 amino acids. CDR3 amino acids: CASSNPHRGSYEQYF. DNA of the CDR3: TGTGCCAGTAGTAACCCTCACAGGGGCTCCTACGAGCAGTACTTC.

The DNA of the CDR3 is TGTGCCAGCAGCCCGGCGACAGGTCCTCAGCCCCAGCATTTT. This gives the protein CASSPATGPQPQHF. The chain is built from TRBV9 and TRBJ1-5; tentative D call: TRBD1 (6 bases). Germline loops: CDR1 SGDLS, CDR2 YYNGEE. Trimming left V 4 bases short and J 6 bases short, with 14 bases between. CDR3 size: 14 residues. Filled out from reference TRBV9 and TRBJ1-5, the complete variable domain reads DSGVTQTPKHLITATGQRVTLRCSPRSGDLSVYWYQQSLDQGLQFLIQYYNGEERAKGNILERFSAQQFPDLHSELNLSSLELGDSALYFCASSPATGPQPQHFGDGTRLSIL.

The chain uses TRBV3-1 (or the pseudogene TRBV3-2) and TRBJ1-2; 7 bases fit TRBD1. The germline V gene encodes CDR1 LGHDT and CDR2 YNNKEL (reference sequence). The CDR3 runs 15 residues. J lost 2 bases, V lost 2 bases, and 5 bases had no gene match. The chain's CDR3 is CASSQSQGQNYGYTF. As DNA, the CDR3 is TGTGCCAGCAGCCAATCCCAGGGACAGAACTATGGCTACACCTTC.

J is TRBJ2-7 and V is TRBV5-1; TRBD2 matches at 9 bases. V gave up 2 bases and J gave up 3 bases; unmatched junction bases: 3. The CDR3 is made up of 14 amino acids. Per the germline V gene, CDR1 is SGHRS and CDR2 is YFSETQ. CDR3 DNA sequence: TGCGCCAGCAGCTTATCTAGCGGGGACTACGAGCAGTACTTC. It is translated as CASSLSSGDYEQYF.

V and J are TRBV6-5 and TRBJ1-1; TRBD1 matches at 9 bases. Germline V gene sequence: CDR1 MNHEY, CDR2 SVGAGI. The CDR3 contains 14 residues. V trimming: 2 bases; J trimming: 4 bases; junction bases outside the gene matches: 2. The CDR3 loop is CASSYGQGTTEAFF. The CDR3 coding sequence is TGTGCCAGCAGTTACGGACAGGGGACCACTGAAGCTTTCTTT.

This rearrangement joins TRBV5-1 to TRBJ1-2, with 10 bases matching TRBD1. CDR3 length: 16 amino acids. CDR1 is SGHRS and CDR2 is YFSETQ in the germline V gene. V dropped 2 bases and J dropped 5; count of bases not matched to a gene: 9. CDR3 region: CASSLTPRQGAYGYTF. CDR3 sequence (DNA): TGCGCCAGCAGCTTAACGCCGAGACAGGGGGCTTATGGCTACACCTTC.

V is TRBV28 and J is TRBJ1-2, with D hard to call. Trimming pared 3 bases from V and 2 bases from J, leaving 13 bases between. The germline V gene encodes CDR1 MDHEN and CDR2 SYDVKM. CDR3 length equals 15 residues. The CDR3 DNA follows: TGTGCCAGCAGTTTTTCCCTGACCGGGAACTATGGCTACACCTTC. Residues: CASSFSLTGNYGYTF.

The chain joins TRBV4-1 to TRBJ1-6, with 7 bases fitting TRBD1. The CDR3 runs 16 residues. Germline V CDR1 and CDR2: MGHRA, YSYEKL. J was trimmed by 7 bases and V by 4 bases; bases with no gene match: 10. The CDR3, as DNA: TGCGCCAGCAGCCGAGACCGGACAGGTGAGAATTCACCCCTCCACTTT. It is translated as CASSRDRTGENSPLHF.

V usage is TRBV6-5 and J usage is TRBJ2-3; tentative D call: TRBD2 (7 bases). V was pared by 10 bases and J by 0 bases, with 17 bases between. CDR1 is MNHEY, CDR2 SVGAGI, per germline. This CDR3 spans 15 amino acids. Written as DNA, the CDR3 is TGTGCCACACGACAGAGGGGGGGTAGCACAGATACGCAGTATTTT. Amino acids: CATRQRGGSTDTQYF.

The chain links TRBV28 to TRBJ1-5; D might be TRBD1 (5 bases). CDR3 size: 15 residues. Germline loops: CDR1 MDHEN, CDR2 SYDVKM. V lost 5 bases, J lost 9 bases, and 20 bases lay in between. The CDR3 reads CASSGNQRGSGPQHF. The CDR3 DNA follows: TGTGCCAGCAGTGGAAACCAAAGGGGATCAGGGCCCCAGCATTTT.

This rearrangement joins TRBV6-6 to TRBJ1-6; D remains unclear. The germline V and J ends were trimmed by 2 bases and 7 bases, with 15 bases remaining between them. Germline CDR1 reads MNHNY; CDR2 reads SVGAGI (reference sequence). This CDR3 region has 16 residues. Here the CDR3 reads CASSYGLPGGNSPLHF. Written as DNA, the CDR3 is TGTGCCAGCAGTTACGGTCTACCTGGAGGGAATTCACCCCTCCACTTT.

V is TRBV18 and J is TRBJ1-4; D unclear. Germline V lookup: CDR1 KGHSH, CDR2 LQKENI. CDR3 length: 12 amino acids. Trimming shortened V by 3 bases and J by 12 bases, and 11 bases separated the two germline ends. In nucleotides, the CDR3 is TGTGCCAGCTCACCTGACGGGTCGGAACTGTTTTTT. This encodes CASSPDGSELFF.

This rearrangement joins TRBV6-5 to TRBJ1-1; 7 positions match TRBD1. After removal of 8 bases from V and 0 bases from J, the junction contained 3 bases not matched to a gene. Germline V gene lookup returns CDR1 MNHEY and CDR2 SVGAGI. There are 13 residues in the CDR3. DNA of the CDR3: TGTGCCAGCGTTACAGGGGTGAACACTGAAGCTTTCTTT. Translation gives CASVTGVNTEAFF.

Only a few counts were recorded for this clone. V and J are TRBV6-4 and TRBJ1-2; 11 nucleotides agree with TRBD1. CDR1 and CDR2 (germline): MRHNA, SNTAGT. V gave up 4 bases and J gave up 8 bases; unmatched junction bases: 6. The CDR3 sequence is 14 residues long. CDR3: CASSAGQGASGYTF. The CDR3 region has the DNA TGTGCCAGCAGTGCTGGACAGGGGGCGAGCGGCTACACCTTC.

The gene calls are TRBV28 and TRBJ1-1; 9 nucleotides agree with TRBD1. The V and J ends lost 10 bases and 4 bases, in that order; junction bases with no gene match: 13. Germline loops: CDR1 MDHEN, CDR2 SYDVKM. The CDR3 is 15 amino acids. The CDR3 reads CATLKWGQGSTEAFF. CDR3 in DNA: TGTGCCACCTTAAAATGGGGACAGGGAAGCACTGAAGCTTTCTTT.